Below are 26 T cell receptor beta chains sequenced from a single sample in a study of early T cells in non-severe SARS-CoV-2 infection (dated by TCRdb to the early 2020s). Library method: 5' RACE. This sample was sequenced with a NextSeq 500. TCRdb trimmed the raw reads at Q25, called clones with MiXCR and kept productive beta chains. Each CDR3 protein appears once, grouped with its most common genes and DNA. Within this sample are about 48,000 distinct CDR3 sequences, with around 5.2% of them counted one time only. Around 4.4% of the sample belongs to the ten largest clones. The sequencing input was whole blood. The source of these receptors is an adult who was a healthcare worker with PCR-confirmed SARS-CoV-2 infection or an uninfected control (not recorded which).

This clonotype was counted at least ten times. The chain employs TRBV11-2 and TRBJ1-1; tentatively, D is TRBD1 (6 bases). The germline gives CDR1 SGHAT, CDR2 FQNNGV. V was trimmed by 0 bases and J by 1 base, leaving 12 bases between them. The CDR3 length is 16 residues. CDR3 sequence reads: CASSLEWGARNTEAFF. The CDR3 DNA sequence: TGTGCCAGCAGCTTAGAGTGGGGGGCGAGGAACACTGAAGCTTTCTTT.

There are many counts of this clonotype. This chain joins TRBV7-2 and TRBJ2-5; tentatively, D is TRBD1 (5 bases). This CDR3 has 14 amino acids. Trimming stripped 5 bases from V and 1 base from J, with 11 bases between. Germline V gives CDR1 SGHTA, CDR2 FQGNSA. CDR3 sequence reads: CASSPTGFQETQYF. The CDR3 coding sequence is TGTGCCAGCAGCCCAACAGGATTCCAAGAGACCCAGTACTTC. The full variable domain, with the rest looked up from reference TRBV7-2 and TRBJ2-5, is GAGVSQSPSNKVTEKGKDVELRCDPISGHTALYWYRQSLGQGLEFLIYFQGNSAPDKSGLPSDRFSAERTGGSVSTLTIQRTQQEDSAVYLCASSPTGFQETQYFGPGTRLLVL.

This clonotype was counted a few times. The chain uses TRBV29-1 and TRBJ2-5, with D unclear. There are 16 residues in the CDR3. V lost 4 bases and J lost 0, with 18 bases in between. CDR1 SQVTM and CDR2 ANQGSEA come from the germline V gene. CDR3 protein: CSVVRPRSKNQETQYF. The CDR3 DNA is TGCAGCGTTGTTCGCCCGAGGAGTAAAAACCAAGAGACCCAGTACTTC.

There are many counts of this clonotype. The genes are TRBV12-3 or TRBV12-4 and TRBJ1-1, with unresolved D. The CDR3 is made up of 13 amino acids. V lost 3 bases and J 1 base, leaving 6 bases between the germline ends. CDR3 nucleotide sequence: TGTGCCAGCAGTTTGTACGGGAACACTGAAGCTTTCTTT. Protein sequence: CASSLYGNTEAFF.

This clonotype appeared many times. The chain carries TRBV20-1 and TRBJ2-3; TRBD2 matches at 7 bases. V shed 5 bases, J shed 3 bases, and the junction held 8 bases outside the gene matches. Germline V gene data show CDR1 as DFQATT and CDR2 as SNEGSKA (reference sequence). This CDR3 is 14 amino acids long. The CDR3 DNA reads as TGCAGTGCTCCCCCGCGGGGGATTACAGATACGCAGTATTTT. As protein: CSAPPRGITDTQYF.

This rearrangement joins TRBV20-1 to TRBJ2-5; 8 nucleotides align to TRBD1. Trimming removed 3 bases from V and 0 bases from J; junction bases left unmatched: 6. The CDR3 is 15 amino acids. Germline CDR1 is DFQATT and CDR2 is SNEGSKA (reference sequence). The DNA for the CDR3 is TGCAGTGCTAGGGACAGGGCCTGGTACCAAGAGACCCAGTACTTC. It specifies CSARDRAWYQETQYF.

This clonotype was seen at least ten times. This chain uses TRBV19 with TRBJ2-2, with a tentative D call TRBD2 (6 bases). Trimming removed 1 base from V and 7 bases from J, with 22 bases in between. The CDR3 spans 18 residues. The germline V gene has CDR1 LNHDA and CDR2 SQIVND (reference sequence). The CDR3 is CASSIGPRTSGFGGELFF. DNA for the CDR3: TGTGCCAGTAGTATAGGTCCGCGGACCAGCGGGTTCGGCGGGGAGCTGTTTTTT.

There are many counts of this clonotype. The chain uses TRBV11-2 and TRBJ2-7; the match to TRBD1 covers 8 bases. The germline gives CDR1 SGHAT, CDR2 FQNNGV. J was trimmed by 6 bases and V by 5 bases; bases with no gene match: 9. The CDR3 sequence is 14 residues long. The CDR3 bases are TGTGCCAGCAGCGGGTCACAGGGGGTGGGCGAGCAGTACTTC. It translates to CASSGSQGVGEQYF.

This clonotype occurred many times. The chain employs TRBV7-2 and TRBJ2-5; tentatively, D is TRBD2 (7 bases). Per the germline V gene, CDR1 is SGHTA and CDR2 is FQGNSA. Trimming shortened V by 5 bases and J by 7 bases, and 14 bases separated the two germline ends. The CDR3 has 13 residues. This CDR3 is CASSPSRGGTQYF. Written as DNA, the CDR3 is TGTGCCAGCAGCCCGTCTAGGGGGGGGACCCAGTACTTC.

This clonotype occurred many times. The chain uses TRBV5-1 and TRBJ1-2, with a tentative D call TRBD1 (6 bases). The CDR3 is 15 residues long. Trimming pared 0 bases from V and 8 bases from J, leaving 17 bases between. The germline V gene has CDR1 SGHRS and CDR2 YFSETQ. The DNA of the CDR3 is TGCGCCAGCAGCTTGGAGGTGCAAACAGGGCGCGGCTACACCTTC. Protein: CASSLEVQTGRGYTF.

This clonotype has a count of ten or more. The V gene is TRBV20-1, the J gene TRBJ2-7; TRBD2 agrees at 8 bases. Germline lookup yields CDR1 DFQATT and CDR2 SNEGSKA (reference sequence). The CDR3 contains 14 residues. V gave up 4 bases and J gave up 3 bases; unmatched junction bases: 8. The CDR3 reads CSAKKAGVFYEQYF. In nucleotides, the CDR3 is TGCAGTGCTAAAAAAGCGGGAGTCTTCTACGAGCAGTACTTC.

This clonotype was detected only a few times. The rearrangement uses TRBV7-2 and TRBJ2-7, with D perhaps TRBD2 (5 bases). V was cut by 2 bases and J by 9 bases, with 11 bases left in between. Germline lookup yields CDR1 SGHTA and CDR2 FQGNSA. There are 12 residues in the CDR3. CDR3 coding DNA: TGTGCCAGCAGCTTAAGGGTAGCGCGGCAGTACTTC. It is translated as CASSLRVARQYF.

At least ten counts were recorded for this clonotype. The chain carries TRBV14 and TRBJ2-1, with D tentatively TRBD1 (6 bases). In germline, CDR1 is SGHDN, CDR2 FVKESK. CDR3 length equals 13 residues. V lost 1 base and J 8 bases, leaving 9 bases between the germline ends. The CDR3 sequence is CASSQVTGHEQFF. For the CDR3, the DNA is TGTGCCAGCAGCCAAGTTACAGGGCATGAGCAGTTCTTC.

This clonotype showed up many times. The chain couples TRBV30 to TRBJ2-2; TRBD2 might be the D (6 bases). The CDR3 totals 15 residues. The V gene's germline CDR1 is GTSNPN and CDR2 SVGIG (reference sequence). Trimming took 5 bases from V and 4 from J, leaving 17 bases between them. The CDR3 protein is CAWSWGEWSTGELFF. In nucleotides, the CDR3 is TGTGCCTGGTCTTGGGGGGAGTGGAGCACCGGGGAGCTGTTTTTT.

In its sample, this clonotype was seen many times. J is TRBJ2-2 and V is TRBV7-9; D is unresolved. Germline-derived CDR1 and CDR2 are SEHNR and FQNEAQ (reference sequence). This CDR3 spans 13 amino acids. V dropped 10 bases and J dropped 5 bases, with 14 bases sitting between them. This CDR3 reads CATQSLGTGELFF. CDR3 bases: TGTGCCACACAGTCCCTTGGGACCGGGGAGCTGTTTTTT.

This clonotype was found a few times. The gene calls are TRBV29-1 and TRBJ2-1, with D perhaps matching TRBD1 (6 bases). This CDR3 has 13 residues. The V and J ends lost 4 bases and 3 bases respectively, with 10 bases between them. CDR1 and CDR2 (germline): SQVTM, ANQGSEA. CDR3 DNA: TGCAGCGTTGGCAGGGGAGACTACAATGAGCAGTTCTTC. Its translation: CSVGRGDYNEQFF.

V is TRBV18 and J is TRBJ1-6; D is undetermined. Germline values: CDR1 KGHSH, CDR2 LQKENI. Trimming removed 3 bases at V and 9 bases at J, with 15 bases between. The CDR3 is 15 amino acids. CDR3 sequence (DNA): TGTGCCAGCTCACCGAATGGCCGGGGTGGTTCACCCCTCCACTTT. Its protein product is CASSPNGRGGSPLHF.

This clonotype was recorded at least ten times. This chain uses TRBV11-2 with TRBJ1-1; D uncertain. Germline V gives CDR1 SGHAT, CDR2 FQNNGV. CDR3 length: 16 residues. V was shortened by 3 bases and J by 0 bases, with 14 bases between the two germline ends. CDR3 residues: CASSLKFGVLNTEAFF. CDR3 bases: TGTGCCAGCAGCTTGAAGTTTGGGGTTCTGAACACTGAAGCTTTCTTT.

The table lists this clonotype with a few counts. The V and J genes are TRBV7-6 and TRBJ2-5; 8 bases line up with TRBD2. The CDR3 sequence is 16 residues long. The V gene's germline CDR1 is SGHVS and CDR2 FNYEAQ. V lost 1 base and J lost 2; bases outside the gene matches: 6. CDR3 region: CASSLGLAGLQETQYF. In DNA, the CDR3 is TGTGCCAGCAGCTTAGGATTAGCGGGACTACAAGAGACCCAGTACTTC. Looking up the rest from reference TRBV7-6 and TRBJ2-5 gives the full variable domain: GAGVSQSPRYKVTKRGQDVALRCDPISGHVSLYWYRQALGQGPEFLTYFNYEAQQDKSGLPNDRFSAERPEGSISTLTIQRTEQRDSAMYRCASSLGLAGLQETQYFGPGTRLLVL.

This clonotype was detected ten times or more. The V gene is TRBV10-2, the J gene TRBJ2-3; 7 bases fit TRBD1. CDR3 length: 15 residues. With 6 bases clipped from V and 2 bases from J, the junction kept 8 bases outside the gene matches. Germline-derived CDR1 and CDR2 are WSHSY and SAAADI. The CDR3 sequence: CASRDRQGPTDTQYF. CDR3 DNA sequence: TGCGCCAGCAGGGACCGACAGGGCCCCACAGATACGCAGTATTTT.

This clonotype is categorized as medium-sized. The chain recombines TRBV3-1 with TRBJ2-2; possible D gene TRBD2, 6 bases. V was shortened by 0 bases and J by 1 base, with 15 bases between the two germline ends. Germline V CDR1 and CDR2: LGHDT, YNNKEL (reference sequence). This CDR3 has 18 residues. CDR3 nucleotides: TGTGCCAGCAGCCAAGATGTTTGGGATAGCGGGAACACCGGGGAGCTGTTTTTT. Translating it yields CASSQDVWDSGNTGELFF.

This clonotype was recorded at least ten times. The chain combines TRBV18 with TRBJ1-5; 7 nucleotides line up with TRBD1. With V trimmed by 5 bases and J by 0 bases, 7 bases remained unmatched. Germline loops: CDR1 KGHSH, CDR2 LQKENI. The CDR3 spans 16 residues. The CDR3 sequence: CASSVGTADSNQPQHF. The CDR3 bases are TGTGCCAGCTCAGTCGGGACAGCAGATAGCAATCAGCCCCAGCATTTT.

V and J are TRBV18 and TRBJ2-3; 10 nucleotides align to TRBD2. CDR1 is KGHSH and CDR2 is LQKENI in the germline V gene. Germline trimming cut 2 bases from V and 6 bases from J; bases unmatched to any gene: 5. There are 15 residues in the CDR3. The DNA for the CDR3 is TGTGCCAGCTCACCATCTAGCGGGAGTTTCGATACGCAGTATTTT. Its protein is CASSPSSGSFDTQYF.

This clonotype was seen repeatedly, ten times or more. The genes are TRBV4-2 and TRBJ2-2, with D hard to call. This CDR3 has 14 residues. Looked up from germline, CDR1 is LGHNA and CDR2 is YNFKEQ. Trimming took 4 bases from V and 7 from J, leaving 13 bases between them. The CDR3 DNA reads as TGTGCCAGCAGCCCCCAAATAAGTTTCGGGGAGCTGTTTTTT. This codes for CASSPQISFGELFF.

The rearrangement joins TRBV5-4 to TRBJ2-3; a weak D match, TRBD2 (5 bases). The CDR3 sequence is 15 residues long. The V gene's germline CDR1 is SGHNT and CDR2 YYREEE (reference sequence). Trimming removed 4 bases at V and 1 base at J, with 13 bases between. The CDR3 protein is CASSPSRARTDTQYF. The CDR3 bases are TGTGCCAGCAGCCCCTCGAGGGCCCGCACAGATACGCAGTATTTT. Full variable domain (outside the CDR3, taken from reference TRBV5-4 and TRBJ2-3): ETGVTQSPTHLIKTRGQQVTLRCSSQSGHNTVSWYQQALGQGPQFIFQYYREEENGRGNFPPRFSGLQFPNYSSELNVNALELDDSALYLCASSPSRARTDTQYFGPGTRLTVL.

This clonotype has at least ten counts. The J gene is TRBJ2-3, the V gene TRBV27, with 14 bases matching TRBD2. Germline V CDR1 and CDR2: MNHEY, SMNVEV (reference sequence). V lost 3 bases and J lost 5; bases outside the gene matches: 7. The CDR3 has 17 amino acids. The CDR3 spells CASSFGLAGGSGDTQYF. The CDR3 DNA reads TGTGCCAGCAGTTTCGGACTAGCGGGAGGTTCAGGAGATACGCAGTATTTT.